The 25 T cell receptor beta chains below all came from one sample that was sequenced in a study of T cells in Graves' hyperthyroidism and ophthalmopathy. From RNA transcripts, TCR beta CDR3 regions were amplified. First-round RT-PCR with HTBI primers amplified the TCR CDR3 region. MiXCR, applied by TCRdb to the multiplex PCR reads, yields one record per CDR3 protein. The sample records more than 300,000 distinct CDR3 sequences, less than 20% being singletons. The sequenced sample consisted of blood. The receptors stem from a man between 18 and 35 years old with Graves' ophthalmopathy.

The chain combines TRBV5-1 with TRBJ2-2; D remains unclear. CDR1 is SGHRS, CDR2 YFSETQ, per germline. Trimming stripped 0 bases from V and 6 bases from J, with 9 bases between. This CDR3 spans 14 amino acids. The CDR3 sequence is CASSLAPRAGELFF. CDR3 in DNA: TGCGCCAGCAGCTTGGCCCCGCGTGCCGGGGAGCTGTTTTTT.

The rearrangement joins TRBV19 to TRBJ1-2, with 11 bases that match TRBD1. Germline V gene data show CDR1 as LNHDA and CDR2 as SQIVND (reference sequence). V shed 4 bases and J 1 base; nucleotides not matched to a gene: 8. The CDR3 loop spans 17 amino acids. In DNA form, the CDR3 reads TGTGCCAGTAGTACAAGACCGGGACAGGGGGTTAACTATGGCTACACCTTC. Translation gives CASSTRPGQGVNYGYTF.

This clonotype has at least ten counts. The genes are TRBV12-3 or TRBV12-4 and TRBJ1-1, with D perhaps matching TRBD1 (5 bases). This CDR3 has 14 residues. V was cut by 7 bases and J by 0 bases, with 12 bases left in between. This CDR3 is CASTLGPLNTEAFF. CDR3 nucleotides: TGTGCCAGCACCCTGGGACCGTTGAACACTGAAGCTTTCTTT.

This clonotype came up many times. The J gene is TRBJ1-1, the V gene TRBV20-1; a possible D gene is TRBD1 (6 bases). The V and J ends lost 3 bases and 3 bases respectively, with 14 bases between them. Germline CDR1 DFQATT, CDR2 SNEGSKA (reference sequence). The CDR3 runs to 14 residues. The CDR3 DNA reads TGCAGTGCTAGTCTCAGGGGATCACACACTGAAGCTTTCTTT. This gives the protein CSASLRGSHTEAFF.

V usage is TRBV19 and J usage is TRBJ2-7; TRBD1 agrees at 9 bases. Germline V gene lookup returns CDR1 LNHDA and CDR2 SQIVND (reference sequence). The V segment lost 5 bases and the J segment 6 bases; nucleotides outside the gene matches: 8. CDR3 length: 14 residues. The CDR3: CASSLGQGTGEQYF. As DNA, the CDR3 is TGTGCCAGTAGTCTGGGACAGGGAACGGGCGAGCAGTACTTC. The full variable domain, completed using reference TRBV19 and TRBJ2-7, is DGGITQSPKYLFRKEGQNVTLSCEQNLNHDAMYWYRQDPGQGLRLIYYSQIVNDFQKGDIAEGYSVSREKKESFPLTVTSAQKNPTAFYLCASSLGQGTGEQYFGPGTRLTVT.

This clonotype appeared many times. The J gene is TRBJ1-2, the V gene TRBV29-1, with 7 positions matching TRBD1. J was trimmed by 4 bases and V by 7 bases; bases with no gene match: 3. There are 11 residues in the CDR3. Per the germline V gene, CDR1 is SQVTM and CDR2 is ANQGSEA. The CDR3 nucleotides read TGCAGCGGTGGGACAGCCTATGGCTACACCTTC. Translated: CSGGTAYGYTF.

In its sample, this clonotype was seen a few times. CDR3 region: CASNAQGAINQPQHF. The CDR3 DNA follows: TGTGCCAGCAACGCTCAGGGGGCTATTAATCAGCCCCAGCATTTT. J is TRBJ1-5 and V is TRBV16, with 8 bases lining up with TRBD1. CDR3 length: 15 residues. Germline V lookup: CDR1 KGHSY, CDR2 FQNENV. V lost 7 bases, J lost 4 bases, and 9 bases stayed unmatched. Full variable domain (rest looked up from reference TRBV16 and TRBJ1-5): GEEVAQTPKHLVRGEGQKAKLYCAPIKGHSYVFWYQQVLKNEFKFLISFQNENVFDETGMPKERFSAKCLPNSPCSLEIQATKLEDSAVYFCASNAQGAINQPQHFGDGTRLSIL.

This clonotype has ten or more counts. The V call is TRBV28, the J call TRBJ1-1; no reliable D call. Deletions cut 1 base from V and 0 bases from J, with 3 bases between. Germline V gene data show CDR1 as MDHEN and CDR2 as SYDVKM. The CDR3 has 13 amino acids. The CDR3 here is CASSLSVNTEAFF. The DNA for the CDR3 is TGTGCCAGCAGTTTATCAGTGAACACTGAAGCTTTCTTT.

A few counts support this clonotype. The chain joins TRBV19 to TRBJ1-5; TRBD1 is a possible D gene (6 bases). Germline V gene lookup returns CDR1 LNHDA and CDR2 SQIVND (reference sequence). The length of the CDR3 is 16 residues. V was cut by 5 bases and J by 5 bases, with 19 bases left in between. The CDR3 DNA is TGTGCCAGTAGTTGGACGAGCCCGCCAGGGGATCAGCCCCAGCATTTT. Translated, it gives CASSWTSPPGDQPQHF.

CDR3 in DNA: TGCAGCGTTGAGGACAGGGGGTTCGAGCAGTACTTC. It codes for CSVEDRGFEQYF. J is TRBJ2-7 and V is TRBV29-1; 10 nucleotides align to TRBD1. The CDR3 sequence is 12 residues long. Trimming removed 3 bases from V and 6 bases from J; junction bases left unmatched: 2. The V gene's germline CDR1 is SQVTM and CDR2 ANQGSEA.

Ten or more counts support this clonotype. V usage is TRBV6-1 and J usage is TRBJ1-1; no clear D gene. Germline CDR1 MNHNS, CDR2 SASEGT. V was shortened by 2 bases and J by 4 bases, with 14 bases between the two germline ends. This CDR3 has 15 residues. The CDR3 is CASSENRQLRTEAFF. The CDR3 coding sequence is TGTGCCAGCAGTGAAAATCGGCAGCTGCGCACTGAAGCTTTCTTT.

This clonotype was observed many times. The chain recombines TRBV29-1 with TRBJ1-1; D is perhaps TRBD1 (6 bases). V was trimmed by 4 bases and J by 11 bases, leaving 17 bases between them. The CDR3 loop spans 12 amino acids. Germline CDR1 reads SQVTM; CDR2 reads ANQGSEA. The CDR3 DNA is TGCAGCGTTGCAGACAGGATCCGGGGGGCTTTCTTT. Translated, it gives CSVADRIRGAFF.

The V and J genes are TRBV5-4 and TRBJ2-7, with TRBD1 matching over 10 bases. The CDR3 covers 17 residues. Germline trimming cut 3 bases from V and 2 bases from J; bases unmatched to any gene: 11. The V gene's germline CDR1 is SGHNT and CDR2 YYREEE (reference sequence). The CDR3 protein is CASSSQRPGTGAYEQYF. The CDR3 nucleotides are TGTGCCAGCAGCTCGCAACGTCCCGGGACAGGGGCCTACGAGCAGTACTTC.

This clonotype was counted a few times. The V and J genes are TRBV7-9 and TRBJ2-7; D gene uncertain. The V and J ends lost 3 bases and 2 bases respectively, with 14 bases between them. CDR3 length equals 15 residues. Germline V gene data show CDR1 as SEHNR and CDR2 as FQNEAQ (reference sequence). CDR3 protein: CASSLVQLAPYEQYF. Written as DNA, the CDR3 is TGTGCCAGCAGCTTGGTACAGCTGGCCCCCTACGAGCAGTACTTC.

The chain combines TRBV4-1 with TRBJ1-1, with D maybe TRBD1 (5 bases). The CDR3 has 16 residues. V lost 0 bases and J lost 5, with 16 bases in between. Germline V gene lookup returns CDR1 MGHRA and CDR2 YSYEKL. The CDR3 sequence is CASSQDRHPGGTEAFF. CDR3 nucleotide sequence: TGCGCCAGCAGCCAAGATAGACACCCCGGGGGGACTGAAGCTTTCTTT.

This clonotype occurred a few times. The chain couples TRBV6-1 to TRBJ1-6; D not resolved. Germline V gene lookup returns CDR1 MNHNS and CDR2 SASEGT. CDR3 size: 13 residues. The V end was cut by 6 bases, the J end by 12 bases, with 15 bases between. The CDR3 nucleotides are TGTGCCAGCAGAACCCGAGGGTTGGGACCCCTCCACTTT. This encodes CASRTRGLGPLHF.

This clonotype has a count of ten or more. The chain has TRBV20-1 and TRBJ2-3, with D unresolved. The V end lost 6 bases, the J end lost 3 bases, and 16 bases lay between the germline ends. This CDR3 has 14 residues. Germline lookup yields CDR1 DFQATT and CDR2 SNEGSKA (reference sequence). The CDR3 protein is CSAADPLSTDTQYF. As DNA, the CDR3 is TGCAGTGCCGCTGACCCACTCTCTACAGATACGCAGTATTTT.

This clonotype appeared a single time. The chain couples TRBV11-2 to TRBJ2-2; D may correspond to TRBD1 or TRBD2 (5 bases each). CDR1 is SGHAT, CDR2 FQNNGV, per germline. There are 17 residues in the CDR3. V dropped 5 bases and J dropped 6 bases, with 22 bases sitting between them. The CDR3 is CASSPSIGTQSPGELFF. The DNA of the CDR3 is TGTGCCAGCAGCCCTAGCATTGGGACCCAAAGTCCCGGGGAGCTGTTTTTT.

This clonotype was detected only a few times. The V call is TRBV7-6, the J call TRBJ1-2, with TRBD1 matching over 9 bases. V was pared by 7 bases and J by 6 bases, with 12 bases of the junction left unmatched. The germline CDR1 and CDR2 sequences are SGHVS and FNYEAQ. The CDR3 length is 15 residues. In nucleotides, the CDR3 is TGTGCCAGCACCTCGCGCATGGGGACAGGGAATGGCTACACCTTC. The encoded protein is CASTSRMGTGNGYTF.

At least ten counts were recorded for this clonotype. This chain links TRBV11-2 with TRBJ1-4, with TRBD1 identical over 11 bases. CDR1 and CDR2 (germline): SGHAT, FQNNGV. The CDR3 has 17 residues. V gave up 5 bases and J gave up 8 bases; unmatched junction bases: 13. CDR3 sequence reads: CASSPGTGGIEDEKLFF. CDR3 in DNA: TGTGCCAGCAGCCCCGGGACAGGGGGGATCGAGGACGAAAAACTGTTTTTT.

Ten or more counts support this clonotype. The chain couples TRBV6-1 to TRBJ1-1, with 9 bases identical to TRBD1. The trim removed 5 bases at V and 4 bases at J, leaving 5 bases unmatched. The CDR3 length is 14 residues. Germline loops: CDR1 MNHNS, CDR2 SASEGT. The CDR3 reads CASSSDRGGTEAFF. CDR3 in DNA: TGTGCCAGCAGTTCGGACAGGGGAGGCACTGAAGCTTTCTTT.

In its sample, this clonotype was seen many times. The CDR3 reads CASSPSGAMNTEAFF. The CDR3, as DNA: TGTGCCAGCAGCCCCAGTGGAGCTATGAACACTGAAGCTTTCTTT. V is TRBV11-3 and J is TRBJ1-1; no definite D call. Germline V gene lookup returns CDR1 SGHNT and CDR2 YENEEA. The length of the CDR3 is 15 residues. Trimming removed 5 bases from V and 0 bases from J, with 13 bases in between. Drawing the rest from reference TRBV11-3 and TRBJ1-1, the complete variable domain is EAGVVQSPRYKIIEKKQPVAFWCNPISGHNTLYWYLQNLGQGPELLIRYENEEAVDDSQLPKDRFSAERLKGVDSTLKIQPAELGDSAVYLCASSPSGAMNTEAFFGQGTRLTVV.

This clonotype was seen repeatedly, ten times or more. The chain is built from TRBV27 and TRBJ1-2; 9 nucleotides agree with TRBD1. CDR3 length equals 17 residues. With V trimmed by 0 bases and J by 5 bases, 10 bases remained unmatched. Germline V gives CDR1 MNHEY, CDR2 SMNVEV (reference sequence). CDR3 sequence reads: CASSLSIGTGSRYGYTF. The CDR3 DNA reads as TGTGCCAGCAGTTTATCGATAGGGACAGGGAGTAGATATGGCTACACCTTC.

V gene TRBV6-4 combines with J gene TRBJ1-1, with D maybe TRBD1 (6 bases). V was clipped by 5 bases and J by 5 bases, with 12 bases between them. Germline CDR1 and CDR2: MRHNA and SNTAGT. CDR3 size: 13 residues. The CDR3 region has the DNA TGTGCCAGCAGTATTGAGGGGGGGACTGAAGCTTTCTTT. This codes for CASSIEGGTEAFF.

This clonotype was observed a few times. V gene TRBV30 combines with J gene TRBJ2-5; possible D gene TRBD2, 6 bases. Germline values: CDR1 GTSNPN, CDR2 SVGIG (reference sequence). V was cut by 0 bases and J by 2 bases, with 10 bases left in between. The CDR3 spans 14 residues. The DNA of the CDR3 is TGTGCCTGGAGTGTACGGGGGAGGCAAGAGACCCAGTACTTC. It is translated as CAWSVRGRQETQYF.